These T cell receptor beta chains were read from a single sample in a study of CD8 T cells in ankylosing spondylitis. TCRdb fed the 5' RACE reads into MiXCR, producing one record per CDR3 protein. The sample consists of 40,000 to 50,000 distinct CDR3 sequences, less than 3% of them appearing once. The sample comprised blood, either unsorted or a sorted T cell fraction (not recorded which). These receptors were taken from a male donor with ankylosing spondylitis or in good health (not recorded which). The CDR3 runs from the conserved cysteine through the conserved F or W. A D gene is named only where the DNA matches it firmly. The size entry gives once, few or many counts, or a class when the clone is expanded.

>TRBV9|-|many|TRBJ2-3
TGTGCCAGCAGCAGCCTTTTTATGGGCGCAGATACGCAGTATTTT
CASSSLFMGADTQYF
>TRBV9|TRBD2|many|TRBJ2-3
TGTGCCAGCAGCGCTCTAGCGGGAGGAACCACAGATACGCAGTATTTT
CASSALAGGTTDTQYF
>TRBV9|-|many|TRBJ2-7
TGTGCCAGCAGCTTGAGGGGGGGACAAATCTACGAGCAGTACTTC
CASSLRGGQIYEQYF
>TRBV10-1|TRBD1|many|TRBJ2-7
TGCGCCAGCAGAGTTATTCTCTGGACAGGTACCATGAAGCCCAGCTCCTACGAGCAGTACTTC
CASRVILWTGTMKPSSYEQYF
>TRBV9|-|many|TRBJ2-7
TGTGCCAGCAGCGTAGGTGTTTCCAGCTCCTACGAGCAGTACTTC
CASSVGVSSSYEQYF
>TRBV9|-|many|TRBJ2-2
TGTGCCAGCAGCTCTACGATGACCAGGGTGGCGGAGCTGTTTTTT
CASSSTMTRVAELFF
>TRBV9|-|many|TRBJ2-3
TGTGCCAGCAGCCTCACCGGTGGAGATACGCAGTATTTT
CASSLTGGDTQYF
>TRBV9|-|many|TRBJ2-5
TGTGCCAGCAGCCCAGGACGTCTCTTCCCAGAGACCCAGTACTTC
CASSPGRLFPETQYF
>TRBV9|-|many|TRBJ2-2
TGTGCCAGCAGCGTAGGACGCAGGGCAGTGGACACCGGGGAGCTGTTTTTT
CASSVGRRAVDTGELFF
>TRBV9|-|many|TRBJ1-1
TGTGCCAGCAGCGTAGCTTCGGGGGGCGGGACTGAAGCTTTCTTT
CASSVASGGGTEAFF
>TRBV9|TRBD2|many|TRBJ2-3
TGTGCCAGCAGCGTACGAGGCGGGAGGAGCACAGATACGCAGTATTTT
CASSVRGGRSTDTQYF
>TRBV9|-|once|TRBJ2-2
TGTGCCAGCAGCTCCGGGACTGGGGGTTTCCCTGGGGAGCTGTTTTTT
CASSSGTGGFPGELFF
>TRBV9|-|many|TRBJ2-5
TGTGCCAGCAGCGTAGCCGGAGGCTCACAAGAGACCCAGTACTTC
CASSVAGGSQETQYF
>TRBV9|-|many|TRBJ2-5
TGTGCCAGCAGCGTAGGGGCCCTGGCAGAGACCCAGTACTTC
CASSVGALAETQYF
>TRBV9|TRBD2|many|TRBJ2-1
TGTGCCAGCAGCGATAGGAGCGGGGGGTTCGGTGAGCAGTTCTTC
CASSDRSGGFGEQFF
>TRBV9|-|many|TRBJ1-5
TGTGCCAGCAGCGTAGGAGGCAGTGGACAGCCCCAGCATTTT
CASSVGGSGQPQHF
>TRBV9|TRBD2|many|TRBJ2-7
TGTGCCAGCAGCGTAGAAGGGAGGGTAGGGGAGCAGTACTTC
CASSVEGRVGEQYF
>TRBV9|-|many|TRBJ2-7
TGTGCCAGCAGCGCAGGCCCAGGTTCCTCCTACGAGCAGTACTTC
CASSAGPGSSYEQYF
>TRBV9|TRBD1|large|TRBJ1-2
TGTGCCAGCAGCGTAGGACAGGGGGTAGGAGGCTACACCTTC
CASSVGQGVGGYTF
>TRBV9|TRBD2|few|TRBJ2-7
TGTGCCAGCAGCGTAGGACTAGCGGGAGAGAGGCAGTACTTC
CASSVGLAGERQYF
>TRBV9|TRBD2|many|TRBJ2-3
TGTGCCAGCAGCGTCGGACTAGCGGACACAGATACGCAGTATTTT
CASSVGLADTDTQYF
>TRBV9|-|many|TRBJ2-3
TGTGCCAGCAGCGTAGGTCCGGGGCTTGGGACAGATACGCAGTATTTT
CASSVGPGLGTDTQYF
>TRBV9|-|many|TRBJ2-6
TGTGCCAGCAGCGGGGGCTGGGGAGTGCCTGGGGCCAACGTCCTGACTTTC
CASSGGWGVPGANVLTF
>TRBV9|-|many|TRBJ2-1
TGTGCCAGCAGCGTAGGTGGGCGCTCCTACAATGAGCAGTTCTTC
CASSVGGRSYNEQFF